The clone carrying this T cell receptor (beta chain) showed up just once. These data come from a study of blood T cell repertoires in COVID-19. At the level of the study: Collection of acute and convalescent COVID-19 samples took place in the United States, Italy and Spain. T cells, B-cell-depleted T cells, or PBMCs supplied cDNA or gDNA.

In the original analysis: Reference gene primer amplification gave estimated nucleated cell counts. The assay was immunoSEQ multiplex PCR, and TCRdb's table has in-frame clones only and misses some. That table gives V, J and clone size, and the DNA gave D and trimming. This sample has roughly 100,000 clones; about 87% occur once, and the top ten carry under 15%. V was pared by 4 bases and J by 4 bases, with 10 bases of the junction left unmatched. The CDR3 loop spans 17 amino acids. Germline V gene data show CDR1 as KGHSH and CDR2 as LQKENI. The sequence derives from a human donor in a cohort sampled during active or convalescent COVID-19. The chain links TRBV18 to TRBJ2-1; 10 bases align to TRBD2. The sequenced material came from peripheral blood. CDR3: CASSLDYTSGAYNEQFF. The CDR3 DNA reads as TGTGCCAGCTCACTGGACTACACTAGCGGGGCATACAATGAGCAGTTCTTC.